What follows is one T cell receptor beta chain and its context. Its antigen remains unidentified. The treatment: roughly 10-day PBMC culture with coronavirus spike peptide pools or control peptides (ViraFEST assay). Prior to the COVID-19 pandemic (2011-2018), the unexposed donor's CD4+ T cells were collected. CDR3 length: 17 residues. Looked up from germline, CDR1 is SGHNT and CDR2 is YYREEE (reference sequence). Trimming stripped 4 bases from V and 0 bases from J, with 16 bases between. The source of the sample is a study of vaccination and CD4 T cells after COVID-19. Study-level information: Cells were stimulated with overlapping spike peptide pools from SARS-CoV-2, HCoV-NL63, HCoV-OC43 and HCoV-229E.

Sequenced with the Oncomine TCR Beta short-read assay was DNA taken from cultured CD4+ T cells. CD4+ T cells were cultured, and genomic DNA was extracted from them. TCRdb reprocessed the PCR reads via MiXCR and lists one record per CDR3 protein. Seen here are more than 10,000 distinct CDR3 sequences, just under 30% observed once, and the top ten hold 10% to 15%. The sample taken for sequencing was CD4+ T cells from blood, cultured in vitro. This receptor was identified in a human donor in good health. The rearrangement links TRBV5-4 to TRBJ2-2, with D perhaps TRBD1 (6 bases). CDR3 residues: CASSRQLQGPNTGELFF. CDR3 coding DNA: TGTGCCAGCAGCCGACAATTACAGGGACCGAACACCGGGGAGCTGTTTTTT.